One sample yielded the 25 T cell receptor beta chains listed below, sequenced in a study of blood T cell repertoires in COVID-19. Sequencing was performed with immunoSEQ multiplex PCR; in TCRdb, only in-frame clones are kept and a portion is missing. In the table there are around 200,000 clones, about 86% of which are singletons. The source material was peripheral blood. Receptor source: a man aged 30 to 45 with active or convalescent COVID-19.

This sequence joins TRBV11-2 and TRBJ2-7, with 11 bases lining up with TRBD1. CDR1 SGHAT and CDR2 FQNNGV come from the germline V gene. V lost 6 bases and J lost 6; bases outside the gene matches: 10. The CDR3 length is 15 residues. CDR3 amino acids: CASSPDRGLMGEQYV. The CDR3 DNA sequence: TGTGCCAGCAGTCCGGACAGGGGGCTTATGGGCGAGCAGTACGTC.

The chain couples TRBV11-3 to TRBJ2-7, with 8 bases lining up with TRBD2. V lost 3 bases, J lost 0 bases, and 7 bases stayed unmatched. This CDR3 region has 16 residues. CDR1 and CDR2 from the germline V gene are SGHNT and YENEEA. The CDR3 DNA reads as TGTGCCAGCAGCTTCGGGGGGGGCGGGAGCTCCTACGAGCAGTACTTC. Translation gives CASSFGGGGSSYEQYF.

The rearrangement uses TRBV11-2 and TRBJ2-7; 8 bases align to TRBD2. Losses at the gene ends were 6 bases for V and 6 bases for J; bases not matched to a gene: 13. The length of the CDR3 is 15 residues. The germline CDR1 and CDR2 sequences are SGHAT and FQNNGV. For the CDR3, the DNA is TGTGCCAGCAGTCATCCGGGACTAGGCGGCATCGAGCAGTACTTC. Amino acid sequence: CASSHPGLGGIEQYF. Using reference TRBV11-2 and TRBJ2-7 for the parts outside the CDR3, the full variable domain is EAGVAQSPRYKIIEKRQSVAFWCNPISGHATLYWYQQILGQGPKLLIQFQNNGVVDDSQLPKDRFSAERLKGVDSTLKIQPAKLEDSAVYLCASSHPGLGGIEQYFGPGTRLTVT.

The chain combines TRBV28 with TRBJ1-4, with 7 nucleotides matching TRBD1. The J segment lost 6 bases and the V segment lost 3 bases, leaving 7 bases of the junction unmatched. The CDR3 is made up of 15 amino acids. Germline lookup yields CDR1 MDHEN and CDR2 SYDVKM. The CDR3 sequence: CASSLSGGTDEKLFF. The CDR3 coding sequence is TGTGCCAGCAGTTTGAGCGGGGGGACAGATGAAAAACTGTTTTTT.

The V call is TRBV9, the J call TRBJ1-1, with a possible D match to TRBD1 (6 bases). CDR1 is SGDLS, CDR2 YYNGEE, per germline. The CDR3 consists of 15 residues. V dropped 0 bases and J dropped 4 bases, with 13 bases sitting between them. The CDR3, as DNA: TGTGCCAGCAGCGTAGTGGAGAGGGGGACCACTGAAGCTTTCTTT. Translating it yields CASSVVERGTTEAFF.

V usage is TRBV30 and J usage is TRBJ1-4; D is unclear. The ends were cut back, 5 bases at V and 5 bases at J, with 9 bases in the middle. Germline CDR1 GTSNPN, CDR2 SVGIG (reference sequence). The CDR3 consists of 12 residues. This CDR3 reads CAWAGGNEKLFF. The CDR3, as DNA: TGTGCCTGGGCTGGAGGAAATGAAAAACTGTTTTTT. The full variable domain, with the rest looked up from reference TRBV30 and TRBJ1-4, is SQTIHQWPATLVQPVGSPLSLECTVEGTSNPNLYWYRQAAGRGLQLLFYSVGIGQISSEVPQNLSASRPQDRQFILSSKKLLLSDSGFYLCAWAGGNEKLFFGSGTQLSVL.

This chain connects TRBV28 to TRBJ1-2; D is unresolved. Germline values: CDR1 MDHEN, CDR2 SYDVKM. This CDR3 has 11 amino acids. V lost 3 bases to trimming and J lost 8 bases, with 7 bases between them. The CDR3 reads CASSLAGGYTF. The CDR3, as DNA: TGTGCCAGCAGTTTGGCAGGCGGCTACACCTTC.

Concerning this clone itself: Other DNA sequences from this sample encode an identical CDR3 as well. This chain connects TRBV6-5 to TRBJ1-4; D is undetermined. Trimming pared 2 bases from V and 5 bases from J, leaving 12 bases between. In germline, CDR1 is MNHEY, CDR2 SVGAGI. CDR3 length equals 15 residues. The CDR3 loop is CASSYAGRRNEKLFF. The DNA of the CDR3 is TGTGCCAGCAGTTACGCGGGTCGGCGGAATGAAAAACTGTTTTTT.

This clone was seen only once. The chain has TRBV24-1 and TRBJ2-1; D is unresolved. CDR1 and CDR2 (germline): KGHDR, SFDVKD. CDR3 length equals 11 residues. V lost 10 bases to trimming and J lost 7 bases, with 10 bases between them. CDR3 residues: CATQVANEQFF. The CDR3 nucleotides are TGTGCCACGCAAGTGGCTAATGAGCAGTTCTTC.

The chain is built from TRBV7-2 and TRBJ2-1; D is ambiguous. Trimming pared 1 base from V and 5 bases from J, leaving 12 bases between. The CDR3 covers 15 residues. Germline CDR1 SGHTA, CDR2 FQGNSA. CDR3 nucleotide sequence: TGTGCCAGCAGCTTAGTCTCCGGGTCTCACAATGAGCAGTTCTTC. Amino acid sequence: CASSLVSGSHNEQFF.

The J gene is TRBJ1-3, the V gene TRBV25-1; the match to TRBD1 covers 7 bases. V lost 2 bases and J lost 2; bases outside the gene matches: 9. The CDR3 loop spans 17 amino acids. The germline CDR1 and CDR2 sequences are MGHDK and SYGVNS. CDR3 nucleotides: TGTGCCAGCAGTGAAGCGAGAGCAGGGACAGCTGGAAACACCATATATTTT. Translation: CASSEARAGTAGNTIYF.

The chain has TRBV30 and TRBJ1-2; D gene uncertain. Trimming pared 0 bases from V and 2 bases from J, leaving 7 bases between. CDR1 GTSNPN and CDR2 SVGIG come from the germline V gene (reference sequence). The CDR3 runs to 13 residues. The CDR3 loop is CAWSVRENYGYTF. The CDR3 DNA sequence: TGTGCCTGGAGTGTCCGAGAGAACTATGGCTACACCTTC.

About this clone itself: This specimen includes other DNA sequences encoding the same CDR3. The chain joins TRBV28 to TRBJ1-2, with TRBD1 as a possible D gene (5 bases). The CDR3 runs to 13 residues. The germline V gene has CDR1 MDHEN and CDR2 SYDVKM. The ends were cut back, 7 bases at V and 2 bases at J, with 11 bases in the middle. The CDR3 DNA is TGTGCCAGCACCGGGGGGAGCAACTATGGCTACACCTTC. Residues: CASTGGSNYGYTF.

The chain recombines TRBV5-1 with TRBJ2-6; tentative D call: TRBD1 (6 bases). The V gene lost 0 bases and the J gene lost 4 bases, with 11 bases spanning the gap. Germline lookup yields CDR1 SGHRS and CDR2 YFSETQ. The CDR3 covers 16 residues. The CDR3 DNA is TGCGCCAGCAGCTTGGTTAGGGGGTCCGGGGCCAACGTCCTGACTTTC. Its translation is CASSLVRGSGANVLTF.

The chain couples TRBV6-2 or TRBV6-3 to TRBJ2-7; TRBD2 matches at 8 bases. V dropped 2 bases and J dropped 3; count of bases not matched to a gene: 12. The germline V gene has CDR1 MNHEY and CDR2 SVGEGT. The CDR3 is 17 residues long. CDR3 loop: CASSYPSSGAVFYEQYF. The CDR3 DNA is TGTGCCAGCAGTTACCCGAGTAGCGGGGCTGTCTTCTACGAGCAGTACTTC.

The V gene is TRBV29-1, the J gene TRBJ1-1; D is unclear. The CDR3 length is 12 residues. Trimming took 8 bases from V and 2 from J, leaving 12 bases between them. CDR1 SQVTM and CDR2 ANQGSEA come from the germline V gene. The CDR3 sequence: CSPTRVNTEAFF. In DNA form, the CDR3 reads TGCAGCCCGACCCGGGTAAACACTGAAGCTTTCTTT.

This chain joins TRBV6-1 and TRBJ1-6; 8 bases are a match to TRBD1. The germline V gene has CDR1 MNHNS and CDR2 SASEGT. After removal of 1 base from V and 5 bases from J, the junction contained 1 base not matched to a gene. The CDR3 covers 15 residues. CDR3 in amino acids: CASSEETGDNSPLHF. The CDR3 DNA follows: TGTGCCAGCAGTGAAGAGACAGGGGATAATTCACCCCTCCACTTT.

The rearrangement links TRBV27 to TRBJ2-1, with 7 bases matching TRBD1. This CDR3 has 13 amino acids. V shed 7 bases, J shed 7 bases, and the junction held 7 bases outside the gene matches. CDR1 and CDR2 (germline): MNHEY, SMNVEV (reference sequence). The CDR3 DNA follows: TGTGCCAGCACCGGTGTCAGGGGGAATGAGCAGTTCTTC. Amino acid sequence: CASTGVRGNEQFF.

The rearrangement joins TRBV13 to TRBJ2-7, with TRBD2 as a possible D gene (6 bases). CDR1 and CDR2 from the germline V gene are PRHDT and FYEKMQ (reference sequence). V was shortened by 0 bases and J by 3 bases, with 12 bases between the two germline ends. This CDR3 has 15 amino acids. CDR3 nucleotides: TGTGCCAGCAGCTTAGGCCTCCCGGGAGTCTACGAGCAGTACTTC. This encodes CASSLGLPGVYEQYF.

In this sample, this clone turned up once. The chain links TRBV12-3 or TRBV12-4 to TRBJ1-2; a possible D gene is TRBD1 (5 bases). The CDR3 totals 12 residues. The V gene lost 5 bases and the J gene lost 5 bases, with 9 bases spanning the gap. Here the CDR3 reads CASSPGIYGYTF. CDR3 nucleotide sequence: TGTGCCAGCAGTCCAGGGATATATGGCTACACCTTC.

The chain is built from TRBV28 and TRBJ2-3; TRBD1 aligns across 8 bases. The CDR3 consists of 21 residues. Germline values: CDR1 MDHEN, CDR2 SYDVKM. The V segment lost 4 bases and the J segment 0 bases; nucleotides outside the gene matches: 21. CDR3 nucleotides: TGTGCCAGCAGTTCCCCTGACAGGGGCGAGAGAGGGTCCCTCAGCACAGATACGCAGTATTTT. As protein: CASSSPDRGERGSLSTDTQYF. Using reference TRBV28 and TRBJ2-3 for the parts outside the CDR3, the full variable domain is DVKVTQSSRYLVKRTGEKVFLECVQDMDHENMFWYRQDPGLGLRLIYFSYDVKMKEKGDIPEGYSVSREKKERFSLILESASTNQTSMYLCASSSPDRGERGSLSTDTQYFGPGTRLTVL.

This chain joins TRBV6-1 and TRBJ1-2; D is possibly TRBD1 (6 bases). The V gene lost 2 bases and the J gene lost 2 bases, with 18 bases spanning the gap. There are 17 residues in the CDR3. Germline V CDR1 and CDR2: MNHNS, SASEGT. The CDR3 nucleotides are TGTGCCAGCAGTGAAAGCGGGACACGATTTCTCAACTATGGCTACACCTTC. It codes for CASSESGTRFLNYGYTF.

The chain employs TRBV5-1 and TRBJ2-5; D possibly corresponds to TRBD1 (5 bases). V lost 0 bases, J lost 6 bases, and 9 bases lay in between. Germline V gene data show CDR1 as SGHRS and CDR2 as YFSETQ. This CDR3 has 13 amino acids. DNA of the CDR3: TGCGCCAGCAGCTTGGAAAGGGGCCAGACCCAGTACTTC. This encodes CASSLERGQTQYF.

V gene TRBV19 combines with J gene TRBJ2-1; 16 nucleotides agree with TRBD2. Unmatched junction bases numbered 16, after V lost 5 bases and J lost 6 bases. This CDR3 spans 20 amino acids. Germline lookup yields CDR1 LNHDA and CDR2 SQIVND (reference sequence). CDR3 coding DNA: TGTGCCAGTAGTTCCTCCACTTCCGGGACTAGCGGGGGGGGTCCCAATGAGCAGTTCTTC. Translated, it gives CASSSSTSGTSGGGPNEQFF. The variable domain in full, with the rest retrieved from reference TRBV19 and TRBJ2-1, is DGGITQSPKYLFRKEGQNVTLSCEQNLNHDAMYWYRQDPGQGLRLIYYSQIVNDFQKGDIAEGYSVSREKKESFPLTVTSAQKNPTAFYLCASSSSTSGTSGGGPNEQFFGPGTRLTVL.

This sequence joins TRBV7-9 and TRBJ1-1, with D perhaps TRBD1 (6 bases). V lost 8 bases and J lost 8, with 21 bases in between. CDR3 length: 14 amino acids. From germline, CDR1 is SEHNR and CDR2 FQNEAQ (reference sequence). The CDR3 sequence: CASLRPGVPTEAFF. In DNA, the CDR3 is TGTGCCAGCTTGAGACCAGGGGTTCCGACGGAAGCTTTCTTT.